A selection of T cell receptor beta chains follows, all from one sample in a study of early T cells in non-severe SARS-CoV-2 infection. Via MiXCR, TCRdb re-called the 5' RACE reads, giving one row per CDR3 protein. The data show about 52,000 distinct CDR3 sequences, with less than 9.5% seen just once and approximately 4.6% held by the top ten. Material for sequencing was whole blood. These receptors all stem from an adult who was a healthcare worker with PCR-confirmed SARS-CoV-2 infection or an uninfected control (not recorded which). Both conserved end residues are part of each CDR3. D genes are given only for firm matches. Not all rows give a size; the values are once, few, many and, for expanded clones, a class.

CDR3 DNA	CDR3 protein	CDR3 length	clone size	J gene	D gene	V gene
TGTGCTCTTCCGGGTGGTGGGACTGAAGCTTTCTTT	CALPGGGTEAFF	12	few	TRBJ1-1	-	TRBV12-2
TGCAGTGCAGGACGGAATGAAAAACTGTTTTTT	CSAGRNEKLFF	11	many	TRBJ1-4	-	TRBV20-1
TGTGCCAGCAGCACCATAGAAGCCGGGGAGCTGTTTTTT	CASSTIEAGELFF	13	few	TRBJ2-2	-	TRBV12-3/TRBV12-4
TGTGCCAGCAGCCTGGGGACAGGGCTATACGAAGAGACCCAGTACTTC	CASSLGTGLYEETQYF	16	few	TRBJ2-5	TRBD1	TRBV7-9
TGTGCCACCAGATCGACCGGGGGCACAGATACGCAGTATTTT	CATRSTGGTDTQYF	14	-	TRBJ2-3	-	TRBV6-4
TGTGCCAGCAGCCCAGGTCCGGGGGGGCCGCGTGACACAGATACGCAGTATTTT	CASSPGPGGPRDTDTQYF	18	many	TRBJ2-3	TRBD2	TRBV7-8
TGCGCCAGTTGGTCCAATCAGGGGACCGAAGCTTTCTTT	CASWSNQGTEAFF	13	-	TRBJ1-1	-	TRBV5-1
TGCAGTGCTACCCGACTAAGCTCGTGGTACTACAATGAGCAGTTCTTC	CSATRLSSWYYNEQFF	16	many	TRBJ2-1	-	TRBV20-1
TGTGCCAGCAGTGGTTCAGTAGCGGGGGGTCAAGAGACCCAGTACTTC	CASSGSVAGGQETQYF	16	few	TRBJ2-5	TRBD2	TRBV2
TGTGCCAGCAGGGGGGCCGTTCAAATTGCAGATACGCAGTATTTT	CASRGAVQIADTQYF	15	-	TRBJ2-3	-	TRBV12-3/TRBV12-4
TGTGCCAGCAGCCGGACTAGCGCCAATGAGCAGTTCTTC	CASSRTSANEQFF	13	many	TRBJ2-1	TRBD2	TRBV12-3/TRBV12-4
TGTGCCAGTAGTAAACTAGCGGGAGAAGGCACAGATACGCAGTATTTT	CASSKLAGEGTDTQYF	16	many	TRBJ2-3	TRBD2	TRBV19
TGCAGTGCTACCATTGGACAGCGAGAGACCCAGTACTTC	CSATIGQRETQYF	13	-	TRBJ2-5	-	TRBV20-1
TGCAGTGCCCAGCTCGGGGTACTAAAGTACTTC	CSAQLGVLKYF	11	few	TRBJ2-4	-	TRBV20-1
TGTGCCAGCACCGGGACAGGGACCGGGGAGCTGTTTTTT	CASTGTGTGELFF	13	many	TRBJ2-2	TRBD1	TRBV6-2/TRBV6-3
TGTGCCAGCAGTCCCAGACTAGCGGGATCGGGGGAGCAGTACTTC	CASSPRLAGSGEQYF	15	many	TRBJ2-7	TRBD2	TRBV12-3/TRBV12-4
TGCGCCAGCAGCCCTGAGGGGGCGTCTGGAAACACCATATATTTT	CASSPEGASGNTIYF	15	few	TRBJ1-3	TRBD1	TRBV4-1
TGTGCCAGCAGCTTCCGGACAGGGGGTTCCGGGGAGCTGTTTTTT	CASSFRTGGSGELFF	15	-	TRBJ2-2	TRBD1	TRBV7-2
TGTGCCAGCAGCCTCAGGGGGCTCTCTGAAGCTTTCTTT	CASSLRGLSEAFF	13	-	TRBJ1-1	TRBD1	TRBV7-6
TGTGCCAGTAGTCCCGGGGCAGGTGAAGCTTTCTTT	CASSPGAGEAFF	12	few	TRBJ1-1	-	TRBV19
TGTGCCAGCAGCTTAGCGGGGCGGGATAGCACAGATACGCAGTATTTT	CASSLAGRDSTDTQYF	16	-	TRBJ2-3	-	TRBV11-2
TGTGCCAGCAGAGAGACAGGGTACGAGCAGTACTTC	CASRETGYEQYF	12	few	TRBJ2-7	TRBD1	TRBV12-3/TRBV12-4
TGTGCCAGCAGTTACAAGGTTGGGCAGCCCCAGCATTTT	CASSYKVGQPQHF	13	few	TRBJ1-5	-	TRBV6-5
TGCGCCAGCAGGGCCCCGGGACTAGGGGGGAATGAGCAGTTCTTC	CASRAPGLGGNEQFF	15	-	TRBJ2-1	TRBD2	TRBV5-1
TGCAGTGCCCCAGAGGGGGGAACCTACGAGCAGTACTTC	CSAPEGGTYEQYF	13	-	TRBJ2-7	-	TRBV20-1
TGTGCCAGCTCACGAGGGACAGCCCGATCCTACGAGCAGTACTTC	CASSRGTARSYEQYF	15	many	TRBJ2-7	TRBD1	TRBV18
TGTGCCAGCTCACCAGGCACTAGCGGGGGGCGAAGCTCCTACGAGCAGTACTTC	CASSPGTSGGRSSYEQYF	18	few	TRBJ2-7	TRBD2	TRBV18
TGTGCCAGCGAAGACGGGGAATTGCAGTACTTC	CASEDGELQYF	11	many	TRBJ2-7	-	TRBV6-6
TGCAGCGTGACCCATCGCGGGGAGAACACTGAAGCTTTCTTT	CSVTHRGENTEAFF	14	few	TRBJ1-1	-	TRBV29-1
TGTGCCAGCAGTCCAACAGGGGGACGGTGGGTCAATGAGCAGTTCTTC	CASSPTGGRWVNEQFF	16	-	TRBJ2-1	TRBD1	TRBV12-3/TRBV12-4
TGCAGCGTTGCGGGCTATGATAACTATGGCTACACCTTC	CSVAGYDNYGYTF	13	medium-sized	TRBJ1-2	-	TRBV29-1